The 29 T cell receptor beta chains below were found in one sample sequenced in a study of shared clonotypes between healthy human individuals (dated by TCRdb to the early 2020s). The library was produced with the immunoSEQ multiplex PCR assay. In TCRdb, the immuneACCESS table is reduced to in-frame sequences with V and J assigned. These tables do not hold every clone; where another copy was compared, an unresolved V gene accounts for under half, and the others remain unexplained. Counted in this sample were 330,000 or so clones; more than 60% of them appeared once. The top ten hold about 10% of the sample. The sequencing sample was made of memory CD4+ T cells sorted from blood. This specimen's cell subset or site label, per the study, means: CD45RA-negative fraction. The receptors derive from a man between 25 and 39 years old in good health.

This sequence joins TRBV18 and TRBJ2-3; 10 bases agree with TRBD2. In germline, CDR1 is KGHSH, CDR2 LQKENI. J lost 2 bases, V lost 4 bases, and 6 bases had no gene match. The CDR3 spans 16 residues. The CDR3 DNA sequence: TGTGCCAGCTCACGCATACTAGCGGGGACCACAGATACGCAGTATTTT. It codes for CASSRILAGTTDTQYF. Full variable domain (rest looked up from reference TRBV18 and TRBJ2-3): NAGVMQNPRHLVRRRGQEARLRCSPMKGHSHVYWYRQLPEEGLKFMVYLQKENIIDESGMPKERFSAEFPKEGPSILRIQQVVRGDSAAYFCASSRILAGTTDTQYFGPGTRLTVL.

This clone was seen more than once but under ten times. This chain's CDR3 is CASSPWTGRSREQYF. DNA of the CDR3: TGTGCCAGCTCACCATGGACAGGGCGATCACGAGAGCAGTACTTC. This chain joins TRBV18 and TRBJ2-7, with 8 bases identical to TRBD1. There are 15 residues in the CDR3. The J segment lost 7 bases and the V segment lost 2 bases, leaving 10 bases of the junction unmatched. The germline gives CDR1 KGHSH, CDR2 LQKENI.

In its sample, this clone was seen once. The V gene is TRBV18, the J gene TRBJ2-4; D unresolved. The germline gives CDR1 KGHSH, CDR2 LQKENI. Trimming took 1 base from V and 7 from J, leaving 20 bases between them. The CDR3 totals 17 residues. CDR3: CASSPQWQNKLSNIQYF. DNA of the CDR3: TGTGCCAGCTCACCACAATGGCAGAACAAATTATCTAACATTCAGTACTTC. Supplemented by reference TRBV18 and TRBJ2-4, the full variable domain reads NAGVMQNPRHLVRRRGQEARLRCSPMKGHSHVYWYRQLPEEGLKFMVYLQKENIIDESGMPKERFSAEFPKEGPSILRIQQVVRGDSAAYFCASSPQWQNKLSNIQYFGAGTRLSVL.

This chain uses TRBV14 with TRBJ2-5; D gene ambiguous. The CDR3 covers 15 residues. Trimming stripped 0 bases from V and 1 base from J, with 9 bases between. Germline CDR1 and CDR2: SGHDN and FVKESK. CDR3 amino acids: CASSQDVGFQETQYF. Here the CDR3 DNA reads TGTGCCAGCAGCCAAGACGTAGGGTTCCAAGAGACCCAGTACTTC.

The V call is TRBV6-5, the J call TRBJ2-7, with 9 bases aligning to TRBD1. V lost 6 bases to trimming and J lost 3 bases; unmatched junction nucleotides: 9. CDR3 length: 15 amino acids. Germline CDR1 MNHEY, CDR2 SVGAGI. Here the CDR3 DNA reads TGTGCCAGCAGCAGTACAGGGGGCTTCGTCTACGAGCAGTACTTC. This sequence encodes CASSSTGGFVYEQYF.

In its sample, this clone was seen a few times. Sequence at one end of the junction differs from germline and may be a read error. The CDR3 loop reads CASTVVPATYNEQFF. For the CDR3, the DNA is TGTGCCAGCACCGTAGTGCCAGCCACCTACAATGAGCAGTTCTTC. V gene TRBV9 combines with J gene TRBJ2-1; D is unclear. CDR3 length equals 15 residues. CDR1 is SGDLS and CDR2 is YYNGEE in the germline V gene.

This clone was seen a single time. The chain carries TRBV7-2 and TRBJ2-7; possible D gene TRBD2, 5 bases. Trimming shortened V by 4 bases and J by 5 bases, and 15 bases separated the two germline ends. From germline, CDR1 is SGHTA and CDR2 FQGNSA. The CDR3 spans 14 residues. The CDR3 DNA sequence: TGTGCCAGCAGCTGGCGGACTTTATCCGACGAGCAGTACTTC. Translation: CASSWRTLSDEQYF. Looking up the rest from reference TRBV7-2 and TRBJ2-7 gives the full variable domain: GAGVSQSPSNKVTEKGKDVELRCDPISGHTALYWYRQSLGQGLEFLIYFQGNSAPDKSGLPSDRFSAERTGGSVSTLTIQRTQQEDSAVYLCASSWRTLSDEQYFGPGTRLTVT.

V gene TRBV5-4 combines with J gene TRBJ2-1; TRBD2 matches at 12 bases. Germline assignment: CDR1 SGHNT and CDR2 YYREEE (reference sequence). The V and J ends lost 6 bases and 0 bases, in that order; junction bases with no gene match: 10. This CDR3 has 18 residues. The CDR3 bases are TGTGCCAGCAAACCCGGGACTAGCGGGTCAAGCTCCTACAATGAGCAGTTCTTC. This sequence encodes CASKPGTSGSSSYNEQFF.

J is TRBJ2-7 and V is TRBV19; D is unclear. Trimming cost V 5 bases and J 2 bases, with 10 bases left between them. Germline values: CDR1 LNHDA, CDR2 SQIVND (reference sequence). This CDR3 is built from 13 residues. CDR3 coding DNA: TGTGCCAGTAGTCGGACCAACACCTACGAGCAGTACTTC. Its translation: CASSRTNTYEQYF. The full variable domain, its missing parts supplied by reference TRBV19 and TRBJ2-7, is DGGITQSPKYLFRKEGQNVTLSCEQNLNHDAMYWYRQDPGQGLRLIYYSQIVNDFQKGDIAEGYSVSREKKESFPLTVTSAQKNPTAFYLCASSRTNTYEQYFGPGTRLTVT.

In this sample, this clone turned up many times. V and J are TRBV2 and TRBJ2-1, with TRBD2 as a possible D gene (5 bases). The V gene lost 7 bases and the J gene lost 8 bases, with 12 bases spanning the gap. CDR3 length: 12 residues. Per the germline V gene, CDR1 is SNHLY and CDR2 is FYNNEI. The CDR3: CASINEGHEQFF. The CDR3 nucleotides are TGTGCCAGCATAAACGAGGGCCATGAGCAGTTCTTC.

This clone turned up a few times. The V gene is TRBV4-3, the J gene TRBJ2-2, with TRBD2 matching over 7 bases. This CDR3 contains 15 residues. V was pared by 5 bases and J by 7 bases, with 10 bases of the junction left unmatched. The germline V gene encodes CDR1 LGHNA and CDR2 YSLEER. The CDR3 nucleotides are TGCGCCAGCAGCGGGGGAGGGAGAGGCAGCGGGGAGCTGTTTTTT. It encodes CASSGGGRGSGELFF.

The chain carries TRBV5-1 and TRBJ2-4, with 10 bases that match TRBD1. Trimming took 0 bases from V and 3 from J; bases not matched to a gene: 6. In germline, CDR1 is SGHRS, CDR2 YFSETQ. The CDR3 length is 17 residues. CDR3 coding DNA: TGCGCCAGCAGCTTGGCCTTAGACAGGGGGCTCAAAAACATTCAGTACTTC. It specifies CASSLALDRGLKNIQYF. Complete variable domain (other parts from reference TRBV5-1 and TRBJ2-4): KAGVTQTPRYLIKTRGQQVTLSCSPISGHRSVSWYQQTPGQGLQFLFEYFSETQRNKGNFPGRFSGRQFSNSRSEMNVSTLELGDSALYLCASSLALDRGLKNIQYFGAGTRLSVL.

This rearrangement joins TRBV7-8 to TRBJ2-2; D remains ambiguous. V shed 2 bases and J shed 6 bases, with 4 bases lying between them. Germline CDR1 and CDR2: SGHVS and FQNEAQ. The CDR3 runs 12 residues. The CDR3 reads CASSLTAGELFF. The CDR3 region has the DNA TGTGCCAGCAGCTTAACGGCCGGGGAGCTGTTTTTT.

This chain connects TRBV9 to TRBJ2-1; D possibly corresponds to TRBD1 (7 bases). Trimming shortened V by 2 bases and J by 5 bases, and 20 bases separated the two germline ends. Germline assignment: CDR1 SGDLS and CDR2 YYNGEE. This CDR3 has 17 amino acids. In nucleotides, the CDR3 is TGTGCCAGCAGCGTCACAGGGGCCCGGACTACCCACAATGAGCAGTTCTTC. Translation: CASSVTGARTTHNEQFF.

The V gene is TRBV7-6, the J gene TRBJ1-1; 7 positions agree with TRBD1. Germline trimming cut 1 base from V and 3 bases from J; bases unmatched to any gene: 5. CDR3 length equals 15 residues. CDR1 SGHVS and CDR2 FNYEAQ come from the germline V gene. The CDR3 loop reads CASSLGTGEYTEAFF. Here the CDR3 DNA reads TGTGCCAGCAGCTTAGGGACAGGAGAATACACTGAAGCTTTCTTT.

The chain links TRBV18 to TRBJ2-6; D call uncertain. The V and J ends lost 7 bases and 4 bases respectively, with 14 bases between them. Germline-derived CDR1 and CDR2 are KGHSH and LQKENI. The CDR3 runs 15 residues. The CDR3 DNA follows: TGTGCCAGCTTCTTCTCAACGCCGGGGGCCAACGTCCTGACTTTC. Amino acids: CASFFSTPGANVLTF.

The gene calls are TRBV11-3 and TRBJ1-3, with D perhaps matching TRBD1 (5 bases). The CDR3 covers 13 residues. Trimming pared 5 bases from V and 1 base from J, leaving 6 bases between. The germline CDR1 and CDR2 sequences are SGHNT and YENEEA. CDR3 DNA: TGTGCCAGCAGCCCAGGGTCTGGAAACACCATATATTTT. It encodes CASSPGSGNTIYF.

The chain's CDR3 is CASSLGDRGNQPQHF. The CDR3 nucleotides are TGTGCCAGCAGTTTGGGGGACAGGGGTAATCAGCCCCAGCATTTT. The rearrangement links TRBV27 to TRBJ1-5; 10 bases agree with TRBD1. V was clipped by 3 bases and J by 4 bases; unmatched bases: 3. The CDR3 spans 15 residues. Germline values: CDR1 MNHEY, CDR2 SMNVEV (reference sequence).

The chain carries TRBV28 and TRBJ1-1, with TRBD1 as a possible D gene (5 bases). This CDR3 is built from 12 residues. Between the trimmed V and J ends, which lost 7 bases and 9 bases, there was a span of 15 bases. CDR1 and CDR2 (germline): MDHEN, SYDVKM. For the CDR3, the DNA is TGTGCCAGCACGCAGGGACTCCTAAAAGCTTTCTTT. This translates into CASTQGLLKAFF.

V gene TRBV28 combines with J gene TRBJ2-7; TRBD1 matches at 7 bases. Germline values: CDR1 MDHEN, CDR2 SYDVKM. The CDR3 consists of 15 residues. J lost 7 bases, V lost 6 bases, and 15 bases had no gene match. The CDR3 protein is CASSLRDRDSGEQYF. CDR3 nucleotide sequence: TGTGCCAGCAGCCTTAGAGACAGGGATTCGGGGGAGCAGTACTTC.

The genes are TRBV2 and TRBJ2-5, with D perhaps matching TRBD2 (7 bases). From germline, CDR1 is SNHLY and CDR2 FYNNEI. The CDR3 runs to 15 residues. V was cut by 1 base and J by 5 bases, with 14 bases left in between. The DNA for the CDR3 is TGTGCCAGCAGTGAAGGCCGGGGGGCCTGGGAGACCCAGTACTTC. It encodes CASSEGRGAWETQYF.

This clone is a singleton in its sample. This rearrangement joins TRBV7-2 to TRBJ1-3, with 7 bases matching TRBD1. The CDR3 covers 14 residues. Losses at the gene ends were 5 bases for V and 7 bases for J; bases not matched to a gene: 8. From germline, CDR1 is SGHTA and CDR2 FQGNSA. CDR3 nucleotide sequence: TGTGCCAGCAGCCGAAGACAGGGATGGAACACCATATATTTT. Its protein is CASSRRQGWNTIYF. Full variable domain (rest looked up from reference TRBV7-2 and TRBJ1-3): GAGVSQSPSNKVTEKGKDVELRCDPISGHTALYWYRQSLGQGLEFLIYFQGNSAPDKSGLPSDRFSAERTGGSVSTLTIQRTQQEDSAVYLCASSRRQGWNTIYFGEGSWLTVV.

The chain couples TRBV28 to TRBJ2-1; 11 nucleotides line up with TRBD2. Trimming cost V 7 bases and J 9 bases; bases outside gene matches: 20. This CDR3 contains 18 residues. The germline CDR1 and CDR2 sequences are MDHEN and SYDVKM. The DNA of the CDR3 is TGTGCCAGCATAAACCCCGGGGGTACTAGCGGGAGTTGGGGTGAGCAGTTCTTC. It yields the protein CASINPGGTSGSWGEQFF.

V and J are TRBV18 and TRBJ2-7; D is perhaps TRBD2 (7 bases). V was trimmed by 0 bases and J by 0 bases, leaving 15 bases between them. Germline V lookup: CDR1 KGHSH, CDR2 LQKENI. The CDR3 contains 17 residues. The CDR3 reads CASSPPGGASASYEQYF. In DNA, the CDR3 is TGTGCCAGCTCACCACCGGGGGGGGCTAGCGCCTCCTACGAGCAGTACTTC.

The V gene is TRBV5-1, the J gene TRBJ2-1, with 13 bases aligning to TRBD2. The CDR3 is 14 amino acids. The germline V gene has CDR1 SGHRS and CDR2 YFSETQ. The V gene end was trimmed by 5 bases and the J gene end by 15 bases; junction bases not matched to a gene: 11. The chain's CDR3 is CASSQGLAGVSMFF. The CDR3 coding sequence is TGCGCCAGCAGTCAAGGACTAGCGGGAGTTAGTATGTTCTTC. Drawing the rest from reference TRBV5-1 and TRBJ2-1, the complete variable domain is KAGVTQTPRYLIKTRGQQVTLSCSPISGHRSVSWYQQTPGQGLQFLFEYFSETQRNKGNFPGRFSGRQFSNSRSEMNVSTLELGDSALYLCASSQGLAGVSMFFGPGTRLTVL.

CDR3 in amino acids: CASSEYSNGGQGSTGELFF. The CDR3 bases are TGTGCCAGCAGTGAATACTCTAATGGGGGACAGGGGAGTACCGGGGAGCTGTTTTTT. The chain is built from TRBV6-1 and TRBJ2-2; the match to TRBD1 covers 10 bases. Germline CDR1 is MNHNS and CDR2 is SASEGT. The CDR3 totals 19 residues. With V trimmed by 2 bases and J by 5 bases, 14 bases remained unmatched.

V usage is TRBV7-2 and J usage is TRBJ2-1; D not resolved. The CDR3 length is 11 residues. CDR1 and CDR2 from the germline V gene are SGHTA and FQGNSA. V lost 3 bases, J lost 8 bases, and 5 bases lay in between. The chain's CDR3 is CASSFGYEQFF. The CDR3 DNA sequence: TGTGCCAGCAGCTTTGGGTATGAGCAGTTCTTC. Combining the CDR3 with reference TRBV7-2 and TRBJ2-1 gives the whole variable domain GAGVSQSPSNKVTEKGKDVELRCDPISGHTALYWYRQSLGQGLEFLIYFQGNSAPDKSGLPSDRFSAERTGGSVSTLTIQRTQQEDSAVYLCASSFGYEQFFGPGTRLTVL.

The chain couples TRBV15 to TRBJ2-1; 10 nucleotides line up with TRBD2. Losses at the gene ends were 4 bases for V and 4 bases for J; bases not matched to a gene: 4. This CDR3 contains 15 residues. Germline assignment: CDR1 LNHNV and CDR2 YYDKDF (reference sequence). The CDR3 region has the DNA TGTGCCACCAGCACCGGACTAGCGGTTTACAATGAGCAGTTCTTC. Its translation: CATSTGLAVYNEQFF.

This clone was picked up many times. The chain recombines TRBV18 with TRBJ1-4; no clear D. Looked up from germline, CDR1 is KGHSH and CDR2 is LQKENI. Between the trimmed V and J ends, which lost 2 bases and 0 bases, there was a span of 10 bases. This CDR3 region has 16 residues. The CDR3 is CASSPNAVATNEKLFF. CDR3 DNA sequence: TGTGCCAGCTCACCAAACGCGGTTGCAACTAATGAAAAACTGTTTTTT. The variable domain in full, completed from reference TRBV18 and TRBJ1-4, reads NAGVMQNPRHLVRRRGQEARLRCSPMKGHSHVYWYRQLPEEGLKFMVYLQKENIIDESGMPKERFSAEFPKEGPSILRIQQVVRGDSAAYFCASSPNAVATNEKLFFGSGTQLSVL.